A single sample is the source of the 20 T cell receptor beta chains below, sequenced in a study of spatial heterogeneity in lung cancer. Sample time point: blood at routine non-recurrence follow-up after resection. Whole RNA, isolated from tumor, nontumor lung or frozen PBMC, was sequenced without prior sorting. Via MiXCR, TCRdb re-called the 5' RACE reads, giving one row per CDR3 protein. The table shows about 120,000 distinct CDR3 sequences, with 9% to 15% occurring only once. The material was PBMCs, obtained at follow-up. These receptors originate from a male donor with early-stage non-small cell lung cancer.

This clonotype was observed a handful of times. V is TRBV5-1 and J is TRBJ2-5, with 7 bases matching TRBD1. The germline gives CDR1 SGHRS, CDR2 YFSETQ. Trimming took 4 bases from V and 1 from J; bases not matched to a gene: 10. The CDR3 sequence is 16 residues long. CDR3 amino acids: CASSRGGTAIQETQYF. Here the CDR3 DNA reads TGCGCCAGCAGCCGTGGTGGGACAGCCATCCAAGAGACCCAGTACTTC.

The chain joins TRBV12-3 or TRBV12-4 to TRBJ2-1; D tentatively fits TRBD1 or TRBD2 (5 bases each). Trimming took off 1 base at V and 11 bases at J, with 15 bases between the two ends. The CDR3 has 14 residues. The CDR3 here is CASSLDLGRLKQFF. CDR3 sequence (DNA): TGTGCCAGCAGTTTAGATTTGGGACGGTTAAAGCAGTTCTTC.

This clonotype was found a few times. Germline and junction disagree at one end, which may indicate a read error. The V call is TRBV7-7, the J call TRBJ2-2; unclear D gene. There are 14 residues in the CDR3. Germline values: CDR1 SSHAT, CDR2 FNYEAQ (reference sequence). The CDR3 loop is CASSHGSVTGELFF. Here the CDR3 DNA reads TGTGCTAGCAGCCATGGGTCGGTCACCGGGGAGCTGTTTTTT.

The chain has TRBV7-3 and TRBJ2-3; no clear D. V gave up 5 bases and J gave up 4 bases, with 13 bases separating them. Germline CDR1 is SGHTA and CDR2 is FQGTGA. The CDR3 loop spans 14 amino acids. The CDR3 protein is CASSPQVGSDTQYF. CDR3 nucleotide sequence: TGTGCCAGCAGCCCCCAAGTCGGGTCAGATACGCAGTATTTT.

This clonotype was recorded a few times. V usage is TRBV24-1 and J usage is TRBJ2-7; a possible D gene is TRBD1 (7 bases). CDR1 and CDR2 from the germline V gene are KGHDR and SFDVKD. CDR3 length: 15 residues. The ends were cut back, 2 bases at V and 5 bases at J, with 15 bases in the middle. The CDR3 coding sequence is TGTGCCACCAGTGATTCGAGACAGGGAGGAAACGAGCAGTACTTC. It codes for CATSDSRQGGNEQYF.

The chain recombines TRBV18 with TRBJ1-6, with TRBD1 matching over 7 bases. Germline V gene data show CDR1 as KGHSH and CDR2 as LQKENI. V was pared by 3 bases and J by 8 bases, with 4 bases of the junction left unmatched. The CDR3 is 14 amino acids. Here the CDR3 reads CASSPGQEYSPLHF. In nucleotides, the CDR3 is TGTGCCAGCTCACCCGGACAGGAGTATTCACCCCTCCACTTT. The complete variable domain, with remaining parts taken from reference TRBV18 and TRBJ1-6, reads NAGVMQNPRHLVRRRGQEARLRCSPMKGHSHVYWYRQLPEEGLKFMVYLQKENIIDESGMPKERFSAEFPKEGPSILRIQQVVRGDSAAYFCASSPGQEYSPLHFGNGTRLTVT.

This clonotype was found a few times. The chain carries TRBV5-4 and TRBJ2-7; D is unclear. Germline CDR1 SGHNT, CDR2 YYREEE (reference sequence). The CDR3 is 13 amino acids. Trimming removed 4 bases at V and 2 bases at J, with 10 bases between. The CDR3 DNA follows: TGTGCCAGCAGCCTCAGACTTACCTACGAGCAGTACTTC. It encodes CASSLRLTYEQYF.

This clonotype was seen more than once but under ten times. One end of the junction fails to match germline, which may point to a read error. The chain has TRBV20-1 and TRBJ2-6; possible D gene TRBD1, 5 bases. Per the germline V gene, CDR1 is DFQATT and CDR2 is SNEGSKA (reference sequence). The CDR3 consists of 14 residues. In DNA form, the CDR3 reads TGCAGTGCTCTTATCCGCTCTGGGGCCAACGTCCCGACTTTC. Protein: CSALIRSGANVPTF.

V gene TRBV2 combines with J gene TRBJ1-5; tentative D call: TRBD1 (6 bases). There are 14 residues in the CDR3. CDR1 is SNHLY, CDR2 FYNNEI, per germline. V lost 3 bases to trimming and J lost 7 bases, with 13 bases between them. The CDR3 sequence is CASSDDGGRQPQHF. The DNA for the CDR3 is TGTGCCAGCAGTGACGACGGGGGCCGGCAGCCCCAGCATTTT. The full variable domain, with the rest looked up from reference TRBV2 and TRBJ1-5, is EPEVTQTPSHQVTQMGQEVILRCVPISNHLYFYWYRQILGQKVEFLVSFYNNEISEKSEIFDDQFSVERPDGSNFTLKIRSTKLEDSAMYFCASSDDGGRQPQHFGDGTRLSIL.

In this sample, this clonotype turned up many times. This chain joins TRBV11-2 and TRBJ1-1; maybe TRBD1 (6 bases). The CDR3 is 14 amino acids. Trimming shortened V by 6 bases and J by 3 bases, and 14 bases separated the two germline ends. Germline V gene sequence: CDR1 SGHAT, CDR2 FQNNGV. The CDR3 here is CASRPQGLDTEAFF. The DNA for the CDR3 is TGTGCCAGCAGACCACAGGGACTGGACACTGAAGCTTTCTTT.

This clonotype was found many times. The chain joins TRBV6-2 or TRBV6-3 to TRBJ1-6; TRBD1 matches 7 bases. Unmatched junction bases numbered 4, after V lost 6 bases and J lost 5 bases. CDR1 is MNHEY and CDR2 is SVGEGT in the germline V gene. This CDR3 contains 14 residues. CDR3 nucleotide sequence: TGTGCCAGCAGCTACGGACAGGATAATTCACCCCTCCACTTT. Protein: CASSYGQDNSPLHF.

This clonotype was seen only a few times. This chain connects TRBV7-9 to TRBJ1-1; D not resolved. The CDR3 spans 14 residues. Trimming removed 2 bases from V and 0 bases from J, with 7 bases in between. Germline loops: CDR1 SEHNR, CDR2 FQNEAQ (reference sequence). This CDR3 is CASSLSSVNTEAFF. DNA of the CDR3: TGTGCCAGCAGCTTAAGTTCAGTGAACACTGAAGCTTTCTTT.

Only a few counts were recorded for this clonotype. The chain links TRBV5-6 to TRBJ2-1; TRBD1 aligns across 9 bases. This CDR3 spans 14 amino acids. J was trimmed by 6 bases and V by 1 base; bases with no gene match: 2. CDR1 and CDR2 from the germline V gene are SGHDT and YYEEEE. In nucleotides, the CDR3 is TGTGCCAGCAGCTTGTTGACAGGGGGCAATGAGCAGTTCTTC. Protein product: CASSLLTGGNEQFF.

In this sample, this clonotype turned up a few times. This chain connects TRBV20-1 to TRBJ2-3; D is unresolved. Germline V gives CDR1 DFQATT, CDR2 SNEGSKA (reference sequence). The CDR3 extends over 15 amino acids. V gave up 2 bases and J gave up 2 bases, with 14 bases separating them. CDR3 residues: CSARISASPTDTQYF. The CDR3 bases are TGCAGTGCTAGAATCTCGGCATCTCCCACAGATACGCAGTATTTT.

This clonotype was counted once. The V gene is TRBV7-9, the J gene TRBJ1-6; D remains ambiguous. Germline assignment: CDR1 SEHNR and CDR2 FQNEAQ (reference sequence). The CDR3 is 15 residues long. V shed 5 bases and J shed 8 bases, with 16 bases lying between them. In nucleotides, the CDR3 is TGTGCCAGCAGCCCCGGACCGGACCGATATTCACCCCTCCACTTT. This translates into CASSPGPDRYSPLHF. Full variable domain (remainder filled in from reference TRBV7-9 and TRBJ1-6): DTGVSQNPRHKITKRGQNVTFRCDPISEHNRLYWYRQTLGQGPEFLTYFQNEAQLEKSRLLSDRFSAERPKGSFSTLEIQRTEQGDSAMYLCASSPGPDRYSPLHFGNGTRLTVT.

This clonotype was seen only a few times. The chain employs TRBV7-3 and TRBJ2-5; D possibly corresponds to TRBD2 (7 bases). The V gene lost 2 bases and the J gene lost 4 bases, with 20 bases spanning the gap. The CDR3 totals 17 residues. Germline V gene lookup returns CDR1 SGHTA and CDR2 FQGTGA. As DNA, the CDR3 is TGTGCCAGCAGCTTACGGGGGGCGATGGTTTTAGGAGAGACCCAGTACTTC. Its translation is CASSLRGAMVLGETQYF.

This clonotype was counted only a few times. The chain has TRBV29-1 and TRBJ1-5; D possibly corresponds to TRBD1 (6 bases). V was trimmed by 6 bases and J by 5 bases, leaving 14 bases between them. Germline lookup yields CDR1 SQVTM and CDR2 ANQGSEA. The CDR3 is made up of 13 amino acids. CDR3 nucleotide sequence: TGCAGCGTCCAACAGGGCCGGGATCAGCCCCAGCATTTT. This translates into CSVQQGRDQPQHF. Based on the CDR3 plus reference TRBV29-1 and TRBJ1-5, the full variable domain is SAVISQKPSRDICQRGTSLTIQCQVDSQVTMMFWYRQQPGQSLTLIATANQGSEATYESGFVIDKFPISRPNLTFSTLTVSNMSPEDSSIYLCSVQQGRDQPQHFGDGTRLSIL.

The table lists this clonotype with many counts. This chain links TRBV5-1 with TRBJ2-7, with D possibly matching TRBD1 (5 bases). V shed 4 bases and J shed 2 bases, with 16 bases lying between them. The CDR3 covers 15 residues. Per germline, CDR1 SGHRS and CDR2 YFSETQ. Written as DNA, the CDR3 is TGCGCCAGCAGCCCTGAAACAGGACCGACCTACGAGCAGTACTTC. This sequence encodes CASSPETGPTYEQYF.

A few counts support this clonotype. V gene TRBV7-2 combines with J gene TRBJ2-1, with D perhaps given as TRBD1 or TRBD2 (6 bases each). Trimming stripped 5 bases from V and 8 bases from J, with 16 bases between. Germline V lookup: CDR1 SGHTA, CDR2 FQGNSA. The CDR3 runs 14 residues. The CDR3 loop reads CASSPFPGGHEQFF. As DNA, the CDR3 is TGTGCCAGCAGCCCTTTCCCCGGGGGCCATGAGCAGTTCTTC.

This clonotype occurred a few times. This sequence joins TRBV5-1 and TRBJ1-2; perhaps TRBD1 as D (6 bases). In germline, CDR1 is SGHRS, CDR2 YFSETQ. The length of the CDR3 is 17 residues. V was shortened by 4 bases and J by 0 bases, with 19 bases between the two germline ends. CDR3 protein: CASSRTVDRSSNYGYTF. The CDR3, as DNA: TGCGCCAGCAGCCGAACAGTTGACAGGAGTTCTAACTATGGCTACACCTTC.